A single sample gave rise to the 30 T cell receptor beta chains below, sequenced in a study of beta chain features in type 1 diabetes. The antigens for these receptors are not known. The whole isolated RNA underwent reverse transcription, so sequencing captured expressed TCRB transcripts. Data came from immunoSEQ multiplex PCR; TCRdb stores just in-frame clones and leaves some out. The table shows hundreds of thousands of clones, with more than 12% occurring only once. Findings and limits, study-wide: Significant though moderate, a shortening of TCRB CDR3s appeared in all four CD4+ subsets of Type 1 diabetes patients.

Sample: naive CD4+ T cells from blood. These receptors were taken from a young man with type 1 diabetes.

This clone was picked up a small number of times. V and J are TRBV2 and TRBJ2-7; 10 bases fit TRBD1. After removal of 3 bases from V and 1 base from J, the junction contained 12 bases not matched to a gene. Germline values: CDR1 SNHLY, CDR2 FYNNEI. The CDR3 runs 18 residues. CDR3 in DNA: TGTGCCAGCAGTGACCCCGACAGGGGGCGGATGGGGTCCTACGAGCAGTACTTC. The encoded protein is CASSDPDRGRMGSYEQYF.

The V and J genes are TRBV18 and TRBJ2-3; D remains unclear. CDR1 is KGHSH, CDR2 LQKENI, per germline. This CDR3 is built from 13 residues. V lost 0 bases, J lost 3 bases, and 4 bases lay in between. The CDR3 DNA reads TGTGCCAGCTCACCACCGGAGACAGATACGCAGTATTTT. Residues: CASSPPETDTQYF.

This clone was observed a few times. V usage is TRBV7-8 and J usage is TRBJ2-7; 7 bases align to TRBD1. Germline CDR1 reads SGHVS; CDR2 reads FQNEAQ. The CDR3 extends over 14 amino acids. Trimming removed 8 bases from V and 3 bases from J; junction bases left unmatched: 10. CDR3 amino acids: CASRPRGQIYEQYF. CDR3 DNA: TGTGCCAGCCGCCCCCGGGGACAGATCTACGAGCAGTACTTC.

This chain links TRBV10-3 with TRBJ2-5, with D maybe TRBD2 (7 bases). CDR3 size: 14 residues. The V end was cut by 5 bases, the J end by 5 bases, with 15 bases between. CDR1 is ENHRY, CDR2 SYGVKD, per germline. This chain's CDR3 is CAISPLGGVETQYF. The CDR3 DNA is TGTGCCATCAGTCCCCTAGGGGGGGTCGAGACCCAGTACTTC.

This chain uses TRBV5-1 with TRBJ2-7; the D gene is possibly TRBD1 (6 bases). Per the germline V gene, CDR1 is SGHRS and CDR2 is YFSETQ. Trimming removed 4 bases at V and 5 bases at J, with 13 bases between. The CDR3 is made up of 13 amino acids. The CDR3 DNA follows: TGCGCCAGCAGCCCGGAGACAGGTCACGAGCAGTACTTC. This gives the protein CASSPETGHEQYF.

The rearrangement links TRBV19 to TRBJ2-7, with TRBD2 identical over 7 bases. The germline V gene encodes CDR1 LNHDA and CDR2 SQIVND (reference sequence). V lost 3 bases and J lost 5; bases outside the gene matches: 7. CDR3 length equals 14 residues. CDR3 residues: CASSMRERNDEQYF. The CDR3 coding sequence is TGTGCCAGTAGTATGCGGGAGAGGAATGACGAGCAGTACTTC.

The chain's CDR3 is CASIEREVAGEQYF. CDR3 coding DNA: TGTGCCAGCATCGAGCGGGAGGTTGCCGGCGAGCAGTACTTC. V usage is TRBV7-9 and J usage is TRBJ2-7, with 9 positions matching TRBD2. V lost 7 bases and J lost 6; bases outside the gene matches: 10. Looked up from germline, CDR1 is SEHNR and CDR2 is FQNEAQ (reference sequence). This CDR3 contains 14 residues.

V is TRBV2 and J is TRBJ1-3; D unresolved. Trimming removed 4 bases at V and 1 base at J, with 11 bases between. The CDR3 runs 15 residues. Per the germline V gene, CDR1 is SNHLY and CDR2 is FYNNEI. CDR3 residues: CASSGVGGSGNTIYF. Here the CDR3 DNA reads TGTGCCAGCAGTGGAGTCGGAGGATCTGGAAACACCATATATTTT.

The CDR3 nucleotides are TGTGCCAGCAGTCCATTAAACAGATACTCCTACAATGAGCAGTTCTTC. Translating gives CASSPLNRYSYNEQFF. The V call is TRBV27, the J call TRBJ2-1, with D unresolved. The germline V gene encodes CDR1 MNHEY and CDR2 SMNVEV (reference sequence). The CDR3 sequence is 16 residues long. Trimming left V 5 bases short and J 0 bases short, with 14 bases between.

The rearrangement joins TRBV7-9 to TRBJ2-2; D tentatively fits TRBD1 or TRBD2 (5 bases each). Germline V gene data show CDR1 as SEHNR and CDR2 as FQNEAQ (reference sequence). V was clipped by 4 bases and J by 6 bases, with 12 bases between them. CDR3 length: 14 residues. The CDR3 nucleotides read TGTGCCAGCAGCTCGCCACAGGAGGCCGGGGAGCTGTTTTTT. Protein sequence: CASSSPQEAGELFF.

This clone has just one count. The gene calls are TRBV15 and TRBJ2-7; TRBD2 might be the D (5 bases). Trimming removed 3 bases at V and 2 bases at J, with 14 bases between. The CDR3 is made up of 15 amino acids. CDR1 LNHNV and CDR2 YYDKDF come from the germline V gene (reference sequence). CDR3 in DNA: TGTGCCACCAGCAGTGACGGGATGATCGCCTACGAGCAGTACTTC. Its protein is CATSSDGMIAYEQYF.

About this clone itself: The same CDR3 arises from other DNA sequences in this sample as well. The rearrangement uses TRBV20-1 and TRBJ2-1; D not resolved. The CDR3 covers 10 residues. Germline V gene data show CDR1 as DFQATT and CDR2 as SNEGSKA (reference sequence). V was shortened by 8 bases and J by 4 bases, with 6 bases between the two germline ends. The CDR3 sequence is CSLSYNEQFF. The CDR3 DNA is TGCAGTCTCTCGTACAATGAGCAGTTCTTC.

The rearrangement uses TRBV18 and TRBJ1-1; 12 positions match TRBD1. The CDR3 consists of 13 residues. Germline values: CDR1 KGHSH, CDR2 LQKENI. V lost 6 bases to trimming and J lost 8 bases; unmatched junction nucleotides: 4. The CDR3 nucleotides read TGTGCCAGCTCCGCCGGGACAGGGGGCGAAGCTTTCTTT. This translates into CASSAGTGGEAFF.

Only a few counts were recorded for this clone. J is TRBJ1-2 and V is TRBV7-2; D remains ambiguous. CDR1 and CDR2 from the germline V gene are SGHTA and FQGNSA. Trimming took 4 bases from V and 2 from J, leaving 11 bases between them. The CDR3 has 14 residues. The chain's CDR3 is CASSSGRMNYGYTF. The CDR3 DNA reads as TGTGCCAGCAGCTCAGGACGGATGAACTATGGCTACACCTTC. Drawing the rest from reference TRBV7-2 and TRBJ1-2, the complete variable domain is GAGVSQSPSNKVTEKGKDVELRCDPISGHTALYWYRQSLGQGLEFLIYFQGNSAPDKSGLPSDRFSAERTGGSVSTLTIQRTQQEDSAVYLCASSSGRMNYGYTFGSGTRLTVV.

The chain combines TRBV30 with TRBJ2-5, with a possible D match to TRBD1 (6 bases). The CDR3 extends over 12 amino acids. V was shortened by 4 bases and J by 4 bases, with 10 bases between the two germline ends. The germline V gene has CDR1 GTSNPN and CDR2 SVGIG (reference sequence). The CDR3 sequence: CAWTGDGETQYF. The CDR3 coding sequence is TGTGCCTGGACAGGGGATGGAGAGACCCAGTACTTC.

This chain links TRBV2 with TRBJ2-7; D might be TRBD1 (5 bases). Germline lookup yields CDR1 SNHLY and CDR2 FYNNEI. V was shortened by 6 bases and J by 4 bases, with 10 bases between the two germline ends. The length of the CDR3 is 12 residues. The CDR3 DNA reads as TGTGCCAGCAGCCTACAGGCTTACGAGCAGTACTTC. Amino acid sequence: CASSLQAYEQYF.

The J gene is TRBJ2-5, the V gene TRBV30; D may be TRBD2 (5 bases). The tail of the sequence fits TRBJ2-7 better, so the J call may be wrong. Per the germline V gene, CDR1 is GTSNPN and CDR2 is SVGIG (reference sequence). There are 11 residues in the CDR3. The CDR3 loop reads CAWSLAHEQYF. In DNA form, the CDR3 reads TGTGCCTGGAGTCTAGCCCACGAGCAGTACTTC.

The gene calls are TRBV15 and TRBJ2-7; maybe TRBD1 (6 bases). Trimming removed 0 bases from V and 4 bases from J, with 16 bases in between. CDR1 and CDR2 from the germline V gene are LNHNV and YYDKDF (reference sequence). The length of the CDR3 is 16 residues. The CDR3 region has the DNA TGTGCCACCAGCAGAGAGGGCACAGGGTTGGGGTACGAGCAGTACTTC. This sequence encodes CATSREGTGLGYEQYF.

This clone was recorded a few times. DNA of the CDR3: TGCGCCAGCAGCCTCCTGGGGGGACCCAAGGTTCGGGAGCAGTTCTTC. Translation: CASSLLGGPKVREQFF. This sequence joins TRBV4-1 and TRBJ2-1; the D gene is possibly TRBD2 (6 bases). V lost 4 bases, J lost 10 bases, and 23 bases lay in between. CDR1 is MGHRA and CDR2 is YSYEKL in the germline V gene. The CDR3 covers 16 residues.

The genes are TRBV6-5 and TRBJ2-5; D remains unclear. The CDR3 loop spans 14 amino acids. Between the trimmed V and J ends, which lost 0 bases and 1 base, there was a span of 6 bases. From germline, CDR1 is MNHEY and CDR2 SVGAGI. The CDR3 DNA reads TGTGCCAGCAGTTACTCGGGGTCCCAAGAGACCCAGTACTTC. It specifies CASSYSGSQETQYF.

This clone was detected a few times. For the CDR3, the DNA is TGTGCCACCAGCAGAGACAACACCTCTAGCACAGATACGCAGTATTTT. Encoded protein: CATSRDNTSSTDTQYF. The V and J genes are TRBV15 and TRBJ2-3, with D hard to call. The germline V gene encodes CDR1 LNHNV and CDR2 YYDKDF (reference sequence). With 0 bases removed from V and 0 bases from J, the gap between germline ends came to 10 bases. This CDR3 region has 16 residues.

The chain carries TRBV6-5 and TRBJ1-2; D may be TRBD1 (5 bases). This CDR3 comprises 13 residues. V was pared by 4 bases and J by 7 bases, with 13 bases between. In germline, CDR1 is MNHEY, CDR2 SVGAGI. The CDR3 loop reads CASSWSGQGGYTF. CDR3 nucleotide sequence: TGTGCCAGCAGTTGGTCGGGGCAAGGTGGCTACACCTTC.

A word on this clone: The sample has other DNA sequences that encode this CDR3 too. The rearrangement uses TRBV14 and TRBJ2-3; D unclear. V lost 2 bases, J lost 7 bases, and 7 bases lay in between. This CDR3 spans 12 amino acids. Germline CDR1 and CDR2: SGHDN and FVKESK. The CDR3: CASSQSGNTQYF. As DNA, the CDR3 is TGTGCCAGCAGCCAAAGTGGGAATACGCAGTATTTT.

This clone was counted between two and nine times. V and J are TRBV5-6 and TRBJ2-7; 7 bases are shared with TRBD1. The CDR3 totals 14 residues. Germline V gives CDR1 SGHDT, CDR2 YYEEEE. Trimming cost V 0 bases and J 13 bases; bases outside gene matches: 13. CDR3 sequence: CASSLGQGAFLAYF. Here the CDR3 DNA reads TGTGCCAGCAGCTTGGGACAGGGTGCTTTCTTGGCTTACTTC.

The J gene is TRBJ2-1, the V gene TRBV18; D not resolved. Trimming shortened V by 3 bases and J by 4 bases, and 7 bases separated the two germline ends. Germline V gene sequence: CDR1 KGHSH, CDR2 LQKENI. The CDR3 runs to 13 residues. CDR3 coding DNA: TGTGCCAGCTCACCGAGGCAGTACAATGAGCAGTTCTTC. This sequence encodes CASSPRQYNEQFF. Variable domain in full (rest from reference TRBV18 and TRBJ2-1): NAGVMQNPRHLVRRRGQEARLRCSPMKGHSHVYWYRQLPEEGLKFMVYLQKENIIDESGMPKERFSAEFPKEGPSILRIQQVVRGDSAAYFCASSPRQYNEQFFGPGTRLTVL.

This chain uses TRBV28 with TRBJ2-2, with TRBD1 matching over 12 bases. V gave up 4 bases and J gave up 5 bases; unmatched junction bases: 8. Looked up from germline, CDR1 is MDHEN and CDR2 is SYDVKM. This CDR3 contains 17 residues. CDR3 sequence: CASSSSGTGGGTGELFF. The DNA for the CDR3 is TGTGCCAGCAGTTCCTCCGGGACAGGGGGCGGGACCGGGGAGCTGTTTTTT.

This clone was counted between two and nine times. The chain joins TRBV9 to TRBJ2-5; D remains unclear. From germline, CDR1 is SGDLS and CDR2 YYNGEE. The ends were cut back, 0 bases at V and 5 bases at J, with 14 bases in the middle. The CDR3 has 15 residues. Here the CDR3 DNA reads TGTGCCAGCAGCGTAGATCCGGAGCGTTTTGAGACCCAGTACTTC. Residues: CASSVDPERFETQYF.

There are a few counts of this clone. The CDR3 sequence: CASSQASRSSGANVLTF. CDR3 bases: TGCGCCAGCAGCCAAGCAAGTCGGAGCTCTGGGGCCAACGTCCTGACTTTC. This chain connects TRBV4-1 to TRBJ2-6, with unresolved D. This CDR3 has 17 residues. Germline loops: CDR1 MGHRA, CDR2 YSYEKL. V was shortened by 1 base and J by 0 bases, with 10 bases between the two germline ends.

This clone has only a few counts. The chain uses TRBV30 and TRBJ1-6, with D hard to call. The length of the CDR3 is 13 residues. Germline V gene data show CDR1 as GTSNPN and CDR2 as SVGIG (reference sequence). With 5 bases removed from V and 7 bases from J, the gap between germline ends came to 12 bases. CDR3 region: CAWLVQPNSPLHF. As DNA, the CDR3 is TGTGCCTGGCTTGTACAGCCCAATTCACCCCTCCACTTT.

A few counts support this clone. The gene calls are TRBV27 and TRBJ1-2; D gene ambiguous. V gave up 6 bases and J gave up 8 bases, with 34 bases separating them. CDR1 is MNHEY, CDR2 SMNVEV, per germline (reference sequence). This CDR3 has 19 amino acids. In DNA, the CDR3 is TGTGCCAGCAGCCTGGGAAGCGTGGGCTTCCCGGGAAAAATATGGGGCTACACCTTC. Protein product: CASSLGSVGFPGKIWGYTF.